Shown below are 20 T cell receptor beta chains from a single sample sequenced in a study of shared clonotypes between healthy human individuals. Using immunoSEQ multiplex PCR, the repertoire was profiled, and TCRdb retains in-frame clones only, with some absent. The sample consists of hundreds of thousands of clones, 73% of them appearing once. Sequenced input: memory CD4+ T cells sorted from blood. The sample's subset: CD45RA-negative fraction. Every receptor here comes from a woman in her twenties or thirties in good health.

This clone was picked up a small number of times. The chain is built from TRBV5-1 and TRBJ2-1; the D is unclear. CDR3 size: 13 residues. Deletions cut 4 bases from V and 6 bases from J, with 11 bases between. Germline values: CDR1 SGHRS, CDR2 YFSETQ. The CDR3 loop reads CASSTNGANEQFF. CDR3 nucleotide sequence: TGCGCCAGCAGCACTAACGGTGCCAATGAGCAGTTCTTC.

The J gene is TRBJ2-5, the V gene TRBV28; D remains unclear. CDR1 MDHEN and CDR2 SYDVKM come from the germline V gene. V was pared by 1 base and J by 0 bases, with 18 bases between. The CDR3 loop spans 18 amino acids. Here the CDR3 reads CASSLSVGGLRYQETQYF. CDR3 sequence (DNA): TGTGCCAGCAGTTTATCGGTTGGTGGGCTCAGGTACCAAGAGACCCAGTACTTC.

The chain employs TRBV25-1 and TRBJ2-3, with 11 bases matching TRBD2. Per the germline V gene, CDR1 is MGHDK and CDR2 is SYGVNS. With V trimmed by 11 bases and J by 0 bases, 16 bases remained unmatched. The CDR3 spans 18 residues. Here the CDR3 DNA reads TGTGCCCCGCGACTAGCGGGACTCCCAGTTCGGAGCACAGATACGCAGTATTTT. It codes for CAPRLAGLPVRSTDTQYF. Drawing the rest from reference TRBV25-1 and TRBJ2-3, the complete variable domain is EADIYQTPRYLVIGTGKKITLECSQTMGHDKMYWYQQDPGMELHLIHYSYGVNSTEKGDLSSESTVSRIRTEHFPLTLESARPSHTSQYLCAPRLAGLPVRSTDTQYFGPGTRLTVL.

V usage is TRBV29-1 and J usage is TRBJ2-1; D remains ambiguous. Germline values: CDR1 SQVTM, CDR2 ANQGSEA. The germline V and J ends were trimmed by 7 bases and 7 bases, with 8 bases remaining between them. The CDR3 contains 10 residues. The CDR3 bases are TGCAGCGCGGACCAGAATGAGCAGTTCTTC. It yields the protein CSADQNEQFF.

The chain links TRBV15 to TRBJ2-2, with 8 bases fitting TRBD2. Unmatched junction bases numbered 1, after V lost 0 bases and J lost 7 bases. The CDR3 loop spans 14 amino acids. Germline V lookup: CDR1 LNHNV, CDR2 YYDKDF (reference sequence). The CDR3 DNA sequence: TGTGCCACCAGCAGAGATCTAGCGGGCGGGGAGCTGTTTTTT. Its protein is CATSRDLAGGELFF. Together with reference TRBV15 and TRBJ2-2, the CDR3 gives the full variable domain: DAMVIQNPRYQVTQFGKPVTLSCSQTLNHNVMYWYQQKSSQAPKLLFHYYDKDFNNEADTPDNFQSRRPNTSFCFLDIRSPGLGDTAMYLCATSRDLAGGELFFGEGSRLTVL.

J is TRBJ2-5 and V is TRBV11-2; no reliable D call. The CDR3 sequence is 12 residues long. V lost 5 bases to trimming and J lost 7 bases, with 11 bases between them. The germline V gene encodes CDR1 SGHAT and CDR2 FQNNGV. The CDR3 DNA reads TGTGCCAGCAGCCCGCCTCCAGGGACCCAGTACTTC. Its translation: CASSPPPGTQYF.

This rearrangement joins TRBV28 to TRBJ2-2; D may be TRBD1 or TRBD2 (6 bases each). The CDR3 spans 15 residues. Germline V gene data show CDR1 as MDHEN and CDR2 as SYDVKM. The ends were cut back, 2 bases at V and 2 bases at J, with 9 bases in the middle. The CDR3 loop is CASSLRGTNTGELFF. As DNA, the CDR3 is TGTGCCAGCAGTTTACGCGGGACAAACACCGGGGAGCTGTTTTTT. Full variable domain (rest looked up from reference TRBV28 and TRBJ2-2): DVKVTQSSRYLVKRTGEKVFLECVQDMDHENMFWYRQDPGLGLRLIYFSYDVKMKEKGDIPEGYSVSREKKERFSLILESASTNQTSMYLCASSLRGTNTGELFFGEGSRLTVL.

The chain employs TRBV27 and TRBJ2-4; 9 bases are shared with TRBD1. CDR3 length: 14 amino acids. V was pared by 7 bases and J by 4 bases, with 5 bases of the junction left unmatched. Germline V gene sequence: CDR1 MNHEY, CDR2 SMNVEV (reference sequence). The CDR3 reads CASTDRGSKNIQYF. The CDR3 DNA is TGTGCCAGCACCGACAGGGGGAGTAAAAACATTCAGTACTTC.

The J gene is TRBJ1-3, the V gene TRBV19; tentative D call: TRBD1 (6 bases). The CDR3 is 17 amino acids. V lost 7 bases and J 0 bases, leaving 19 bases between the germline ends. Germline V gives CDR1 LNHDA, CDR2 SQIVND (reference sequence). This chain's CDR3 is CASIRTGTSSSGNTIYF. In nucleotides, the CDR3 is TGTGCCAGTATCAGGACCGGGACATCGAGCTCTGGAAACACCATATATTTT.

The count of this clone is one. V usage is TRBV28 and J usage is TRBJ2-5, with D unresolved. In germline, CDR1 is MDHEN, CDR2 SYDVKM. This CDR3 region has 13 residues. Trimming stripped 6 bases from V and 1 base from J, with 9 bases between. DNA of the CDR3: TGTGCCAGCAGGGGCCGTTTCCAAGAGACCCAGTACTTC. It specifies CASRGRFQETQYF.

The chain joins TRBV29-1 to TRBJ1-1, with 7 bases that match TRBD1. This CDR3 is 13 amino acids long. Germline CDR1 and CDR2: SQVTM and ANQGSEA. V lost 6 bases and J lost 0; bases outside the gene matches: 4. CDR3 in DNA: TGCAGCGTCGCGGGACAGATGAACACTGAAGCTTTCTTT. It is translated as CSVAGQMNTEAFF.

The CDR3: CASRGPKGENTEAFF. As DNA, the CDR3 is TGTGCCAGCAGGGGACCAAAGGGGGAGAACACTGAAGCTTTCTTT. The chain has TRBV28 and TRBJ1-1; TRBD1 is a possible D gene (6 bases). There are 15 residues in the CDR3. V lost 6 bases to trimming and J lost 1 base, with 15 bases between them. Germline V gene data show CDR1 as MDHEN and CDR2 as SYDVKM.

V usage is TRBV28 and J usage is TRBJ1-5; no clear D. Per germline, CDR1 MDHEN and CDR2 SYDVKM. CDR3 length equals 13 residues. Deletions cut 1 base from V and 4 bases from J, with 5 bases between. The CDR3 protein is CASSLLGNQPQHF. As DNA, the CDR3 is TGTGCCAGCAGTTTATTGGGAAATCAGCCCCAGCATTTT. The entire variable domain, with the rest obtained from reference TRBV28 and TRBJ1-5, is as follows: DVKVTQSSRYLVKRTGEKVFLECVQDMDHENMFWYRQDPGLGLRLIYFSYDVKMKEKGDIPEGYSVSREKKERFSLILESASTNQTSMYLCASSLLGNQPQHFGDGTRLSIL.

The count of this clone is one. V gene TRBV4-2 combines with J gene TRBJ2-1; D possibly corresponds to TRBD1 (5 bases). This CDR3 region has 15 residues. V lost 1 base to trimming and J lost 2 bases, with 9 bases between them. CDR1 and CDR2 from the germline V gene are LGHNA and YNFKEQ. CDR3 protein: CASSQVADTYNEQFF. As DNA, the CDR3 is TGTGCCAGCAGCCAAGTTGCGGACACCTACAATGAGCAGTTCTTC.

This clone was observed once. V and J are TRBV6-5 and TRBJ1-2; tentatively, D is TRBD1 (5 bases). This CDR3 comprises 12 residues. CDR1 and CDR2 from the germline V gene are MNHEY and SVGAGI. Trimming pared 5 bases from V and 8 bases from J, leaving 12 bases between. The CDR3 sequence is CASSRQGGGYTF. The CDR3 region has the DNA TGTGCCAGCAGTCGCCAGGGAGGAGGCTACACCTTC.

The sample holds one count of this clone. The chain is built from TRBV2 and TRBJ2-7, with D tentatively TRBD1 (5 bases). The V end was cut by 4 bases, the J end by 3 bases, with 10 bases between. Germline V gives CDR1 SNHLY, CDR2 FYNNEI. The CDR3 totals 13 residues. CDR3 sequence: CASSVVDNYEQYF. The CDR3 DNA reads as TGTGCCAGCAGTGTGGTGGACAACTACGAGCAGTACTTC. Full variable domain (rest looked up from reference TRBV2 and TRBJ2-7): EPEVTQTPSHQVTQMGQEVILRCVPISNHLYFYWYRQILGQKVEFLVSFYNNEISEKSEIFDDQFSVERPDGSNFTLKIRSTKLEDSAMYFCASSVVDNYEQYFGPGTRLTVT.

The chain combines TRBV9 with TRBJ2-5; no firm D call. The V end lost 0 bases, the J end lost 1 base, and 10 bases lay between the germline ends. Germline-derived CDR1 and CDR2 are SGDLS and YYNGEE. This CDR3 region has 15 residues. The CDR3 region is CASSVAGGFQETQYF. The CDR3 coding sequence is TGTGCCAGCAGCGTAGCCGGTGGCTTCCAAGAGACCCAGTACTTC.

Comment on this clone: A much larger clone lies a single base off, so this may be a read error. In the same sample, other DNA sequences code for this CDR3. The V gene is TRBV5-1, the J gene TRBJ1-3; 7 nucleotides line up with TRBD1. J was trimmed by 4 bases and V by 4 bases; bases with no gene match: 5. The length of the CDR3 is 14 residues. Germline CDR1 SGHRS, CDR2 YFSETQ. The CDR3 spells CASSLGTAGNTIYF. CDR3 sequence (DNA): TGCGCCAGCAGCCTGGGGACAGCAGGAAACACCATATATTTT.

The chain combines TRBV5-5 with TRBJ2-1, with D perhaps TRBD2 (6 bases). The CDR3 contains 19 residues. V was clipped by 0 bases and J by 0 bases, with 19 bases between them. CDR1 and CDR2 from the germline V gene are SGHKS and YYEKEE (reference sequence). The CDR3 coding sequence is TGTGCCAGCAGCTTGGCCGGGGGATGGCGGGCGAGCTCCTACAATGAGCAGTTCTTC. It is translated as CASSLAGGWRASSYNEQFF.

The CDR3 DNA is TGTGCCAGCAGCCCCGGAGCGGGAAAAAAACTGTTTTTT. Translated, it gives CASSPGAGKKLFF. The rearrangement joins TRBV9 to TRBJ1-4, with no clear D. The length of the CDR3 is 13 residues. Trimming cost V 4 bases and J 9 bases, with 13 bases left between them. Germline CDR1 reads SGDLS; CDR2 reads YYNGEE. The variable domain in full, completed from reference TRBV9 and TRBJ1-4, reads DSGVTQTPKHLITATGQRVTLRCSPRSGDLSVYWYQQSLDQGLQFLIQYYNGEERAKGNILERFSAQQFPDLHSELNLSSLELGDSALYFCASSPGAGKKLFFGSGTQLSVL.